The 30 T cell receptor beta chains below come from one sample, sequenced in a study of blood T cell repertoires in COVID-19. Assay used: immunoSEQ multiplex PCR; TCRdb lists only in-frame clones, some missing. The sample consists of under 100,000 clones, 75% to 85% of them appearing once. Sequencing was done on a sample of peripheral blood. These receptor sequences come from a woman between 35 and 50 years old with active or convalescent COVID-19.

J is TRBJ1-2 and V is TRBV19; TRBD1 might be the D (5 bases). CDR3 length: 14 amino acids. Germline CDR1 reads LNHDA; CDR2 reads SQIVND (reference sequence). V lost 3 bases and J 8 bases, leaving 16 bases between the germline ends. This CDR3 is CASSMPPGFVGYTF. DNA of the CDR3: TGTGCCAGTAGTATGCCCCCAGGGTTTGTCGGCTACACCTTC.

V gene TRBV5-8 combines with J gene TRBJ2-7; 13 nucleotides match TRBD2. The germline V gene encodes CDR1 SGHTS and CDR2 YDEGEE. CDR3 length: 15 residues. J lost 6 bases, V lost 4 bases, and 7 bases had no gene match. The CDR3 loop reads CASSPRTSGSGEQYF. CDR3 sequence (DNA): TGTGCCAGCAGCCCCCGGACTAGCGGGAGTGGCGAGCAGTACTTC.

The chain recombines TRBV12-5 with TRBJ2-5; possibly TRBD2 for D (6 bases). Trimming cost V 4 bases and J 0 bases, with 6 bases left between them. Germline V gene sequence: CDR1 LGHNT, CDR2 FRNRAP. The CDR3 extends over 13 amino acids. Here the CDR3 reads CASGWGDQETQYF. The CDR3 nucleotides read TGTGCTAGTGGTTGGGGGGACCAAGAGACCCAGTACTTC.

The chain is built from TRBV10-3 and TRBJ1-5; TRBD1 might be the D (6 bases). The germline gives CDR1 ENHRY, CDR2 SYGVKD. The CDR3 is made up of 15 amino acids. The ends were cut back, 2 bases at V and 6 bases at J, with 14 bases in the middle. CDR3 sequence (DNA): TGTGCCATCAGTGAGGGGGCAGGGGCGGGTCAGCCCCAGCATTTT. Encoded protein: CAISEGAGAGQPQHF.

This clone was recorded only once. The chain carries TRBV6-5 and TRBJ1-6; D ambiguous. This CDR3 is built from 14 residues. V gave up 2 bases and J gave up 7 bases, with 9 bases separating them. The V gene's germline CDR1 is MNHEY and CDR2 SVGAGI. Here the CDR3 reads CASSYSEPNSPLHF. In DNA form, the CDR3 reads TGTGCCAGCAGTTACAGCGAACCCAATTCACCCCTCCACTTT.

The CDR3 region is CATSVTGIPGYTF. DNA of the CDR3: TGTGCCACCAGTGTGACAGGGATCCCCGGGTACACCTTC. This rearrangement joins TRBV24-1 to TRBJ1-2; 7 positions agree with TRBD1. Per the germline V gene, CDR1 is KGHDR and CDR2 is SFDVKD. The CDR3 spans 13 residues. Unmatched junction bases numbered 10, after V lost 5 bases and J lost 11 bases.

The chain couples TRBV6-6 to TRBJ1-1; tentatively, D is TRBD1 (5 bases). The length of the CDR3 is 14 residues. Per the germline V gene, CDR1 is MNHNY and CDR2 is SVGAGI (reference sequence). Deletions cut 7 bases from V and 0 bases from J, with 12 bases between. This CDR3 reads CASTYGGLNTEAFF. The CDR3 region has the DNA TGTGCCAGCACCTACGGGGGTTTGAACACTGAAGCTTTCTTT.

The genes are TRBV4-3 and TRBJ1-1; tentatively, D is TRBD1 (5 bases). With 0 bases removed from V and 4 bases from J, the gap between germline ends came to 12 bases. This CDR3 comprises 15 residues. From germline, CDR1 is LGHNA and CDR2 YSLEER. The CDR3 sequence is CASSQDGGGFTEAFF. The CDR3 DNA follows: TGCGCCAGCAGCCAAGATGGGGGGGGTTTCACTGAAGCTTTCTTT.

The V and J genes are TRBV6-5 and TRBJ2-1; 11 nucleotides align to TRBD2. V trimming: 0 bases; J trimming: 5 bases; junction bases outside the gene matches: 3. This CDR3 is built from 16 residues. Germline CDR1 and CDR2: MNHEY and SVGAGI. The CDR3 DNA follows: TGTGCCAGCAGTTACTCCTTAGCGGGGGGGCACAATGAGCAGTTCTTC. This sequence encodes CASSYSLAGGHNEQFF.

The table lists this clone with a count of one. In DNA form, the CDR3 reads TGTGCCATCAGTGAGTCAACACGGGACAGCTACGAAAAACTGTTTTTT. This translates into CAISESTRDSYEKLFF. This chain connects TRBV10-3 to TRBJ1-4; the match to TRBD1 covers 7 bases. This CDR3 region has 16 residues. V lost 0 bases, J lost 8 bases, and 9 bases stayed unmatched. Germline V CDR1 and CDR2: ENHRY, SYGVKD.

This clone was observed a handful of times. The chain joins TRBV10-1 to TRBJ2-5; 10 nucleotides line up with TRBD2. V shed 2 bases, J shed 1 base, and the junction held 1 base outside the gene matches. Germline CDR1 WNHNN, CDR2 SYGVQD (reference sequence). The CDR3 is 15 residues long. The CDR3 reads CASSETSGTQETQYF. The CDR3 DNA is TGCGCCAGCAGTGAGACTAGCGGGACCCAAGAGACCCAGTACTTC.

V is TRBV5-8 and J is TRBJ1-2, with D possibly matching TRBD1 (6 bases). This CDR3 region has 14 residues. V gave up 2 bases and J gave up 8 bases, with 16 bases separating them. Per germline, CDR1 SGHTS and CDR2 YDEGEE. CDR3 nucleotide sequence: TGTGCCAGCAGCTTAGCCGACAGGTTTAGAGGCTACACCTTC. Residues: CASSLADRFRGYTF.

V and J are TRBV11-2 and TRBJ2-5, with TRBD2 identical over 12 bases. V lost 4 bases, J lost 3 bases, and 0 bases stayed unmatched. The CDR3 totals 14 residues. Germline V gives CDR1 SGHAT, CDR2 FQNNGV. The CDR3 reads CASSWTSGEETQYF. As DNA, the CDR3 is TGTGCCAGCAGCTGGACTAGCGGGGAAGAGACCCAGTACTTC.

The gene calls are TRBV5-5 and TRBJ2-7; D possibly corresponds to TRBD1 (7 bases). CDR3 size: 15 residues. Germline lookup yields CDR1 SGHKS and CDR2 YYEKEE (reference sequence). Trimming shortened V by 0 bases and J by 6 bases, and 16 bases separated the two germline ends. The CDR3 nucleotides are TGTGCCAGCAGCTTGGGGAGGGGGCCCTACTCCGAGCAGTACTTC. Translating it yields CASSLGRGPYSEQYF.

Details on this clone: Other nucleotide sequences in the sample specify the same CDR3. The chain uses TRBV6-5 and TRBJ2-1; D not resolved. The CDR3 has 12 amino acids. Germline-derived CDR1 and CDR2 are MNHEY and SVGAGI. V lost 6 bases to trimming and J lost 2 bases, with 5 bases between them. The CDR3 sequence: CASRAAYNEQFF. In DNA, the CDR3 is TGTGCCAGCAGGGCCGCCTACAATGAGCAGTTCTTC.

The CDR3 spells CAWSVPGTGNYGYTF. CDR3 nucleotide sequence: TGTGCCTGGAGTGTACCCGGGACAGGAAACTATGGCTACACCTTC. This chain connects TRBV30 to TRBJ1-2; 8 bases align to TRBD1. The CDR3 loop spans 15 amino acids. Per the germline V gene, CDR1 is GTSNPN and CDR2 is SVGIG (reference sequence). V trimming: 0 bases; J trimming: 2 bases; junction bases outside the gene matches: 5.

There are a few counts of this clone. This rearrangement joins TRBV18 to TRBJ1-3; D is ambiguous. V was pared by 3 bases and J by 3 bases, with 9 bases between. Germline V gene sequence: CDR1 KGHSH, CDR2 LQKENI. The CDR3 totals 14 residues. In DNA form, the CDR3 reads TGTGCCAGCTCACCGACAACAATTGGAAACACCATATATTTT. This sequence encodes CASSPTTIGNTIYF.

V is TRBV6-5 and J is TRBJ1-1, with D uncertain. V lost 0 bases, J lost 0 bases, and 8 bases lay in between. Per the germline V gene, CDR1 is MNHEY and CDR2 is SVGAGI. The length of the CDR3 is 15 residues. CDR3 loop: CASSYSTGMNTEAFF. Written as DNA, the CDR3 is TGTGCCAGCAGTTACTCGACGGGGATGAACACTGAAGCTTTCTTT.

This clone was recorded once. The J gene is TRBJ1-3, the V gene TRBV10-3; 7 nucleotides match TRBD1. Germline assignment: CDR1 ENHRY and CDR2 SYGVKD. The V and J ends lost 8 bases and 0 bases, in that order; junction bases with no gene match: 7. The CDR3 has 15 amino acids. CDR3 coding DNA: TGTGCCATCCGACAACAGGGGACCTCTGGAAACACCATATATTTT. This codes for CAIRQQGTSGNTIYF.

This chain uses TRBV9 with TRBJ1-1; TRBD1 might be the D (5 bases). Germline V gene lookup returns CDR1 SGDLS and CDR2 YYNGEE. The CDR3 is 14 amino acids. V lost 7 bases and J 5 bases, leaving 18 bases between the germline ends. The chain's CDR3 is CASRPTQGWTEAFF. The CDR3 nucleotides read TGTGCCAGCCGGCCCACTCAGGGTTGGACTGAAGCTTTCTTT.

As regards this clone: A much bigger clone sits one base away, suggesting this may be a read error. The V call is TRBV11-1, the J call TRBJ2-7; unclear D gene. Germline loops: CDR1 SGHAT, CDR2 FQDESV (reference sequence). Trimming left V 1 base short and J 2 bases short, with 6 bases between. This CDR3 is 13 amino acids long. CDR3 nucleotides: TGTGCCAGCAGCTTAGGTGGGCCCTACGAGCAGTACTTC. Translated: CASSLGGPYEQYF.

The genes are TRBV6-5 and TRBJ2-1; maybe TRBD2 (5 bases). Germline V gene lookup returns CDR1 MNHEY and CDR2 SVGAGI. The CDR3 spans 15 residues. The germline V and J ends were trimmed by 7 bases and 3 bases, with 16 bases remaining between them. The chain's CDR3 is CASTEGYSFYNEQFF. CDR3 bases: TGTGCCAGCACCGAGGGCTACTCTTTCTACAATGAGCAGTTCTTC.

J is TRBJ2-2 and V is TRBV27; a possible D gene is TRBD2 (5 bases). CDR1 is MNHEY and CDR2 is SMNVEV in the germline V gene (reference sequence). CDR3 length equals 15 residues. V lost 3 bases to trimming and J lost 8 bases, with 16 bases between them. The CDR3 region has the DNA TGTGCCAGCAGTTTCGGGGTACCCAGGAGGGGGGAGCTGTTTTTT. This gives the protein CASSFGVPRRGELFF.

This clone was observed a few times. The V gene is TRBV5-4, the J gene TRBJ1-2; 8 bases map to TRBD1. CDR3 length: 16 amino acids. CDR1 is SGHNT, CDR2 YYREEE, per germline (reference sequence). The trim removed 0 bases at V and 7 bases at J, leaving 11 bases unmatched. In nucleotides, the CDR3 is TGTGCCAGCAGCTTGGGGGGGGACAGGCACCCCGGTGGCTACACCTTC. This codes for CASSLGGDRHPGGYTF.

This clone appeared a single time. This sequence joins TRBV5-1 and TRBJ2-7, with 7 bases lining up with TRBD2. The CDR3 has 14 amino acids. V trimming: 4 bases; J trimming: 2 bases; junction bases outside the gene matches: 6. Germline V lookup: CDR1 SGHRS, CDR2 YFSETQ. Here the CDR3 DNA reads TGCGCCAGCAGCGCGAGCGGGGCAACCTACGAGCAGTACTTC. Protein sequence: CASSASGATYEQYF.

The rearrangement uses TRBV3-1 (or the pseudogene TRBV3-2) and TRBJ2-7, with TRBD2 matching over 7 bases. Germline V gene lookup returns CDR1 LGHDT and CDR2 YNNKEL (reference sequence). V lost 3 bases, J lost 3 bases, and 8 bases stayed unmatched. There are 15 residues in the CDR3. The CDR3 here is CASSHAGLKLYEQYF. The CDR3 DNA follows: TGTGCCAGCAGCCATGCGGGACTAAAACTCTACGAGCAGTACTTC.

The chain uses TRBV4-1 and TRBJ2-6; D is unresolved. There are 19 residues in the CDR3. Trimming stripped 4 bases from V and 0 bases from J, with 19 bases between. Germline V gene data show CDR1 as MGHRA and CDR2 as YSYEKL. CDR3: CASSRNSGPSLSGANVLTF. The CDR3 region has the DNA TGCGCCAGCAGCCGCAATAGTGGGCCGTCCCTCTCTGGGGCCAACGTCCTGACTTTC.

The chain employs TRBV30 and TRBJ2-7; no clear D gene. This CDR3 spans 12 amino acids. Trimming left V 0 bases short and J 3 bases short, with 6 bases between. Germline V CDR1 and CDR2: GTSNPN, SVGIG (reference sequence). In nucleotides, the CDR3 is TGTGCCTGGAGTGTACAAAGCTACGAGCAGTACTTC. Protein: CAWSVQSYEQYF.

This clone was detected only a few times. The genes are TRBV12-3 or TRBV12-4 and TRBJ1-4; 7 bases align to TRBD1. The J segment lost 5 bases and the V segment lost 5 bases, leaving 2 bases of the junction unmatched. CDR3 size: 13 residues. This CDR3 is CASSVTGNEKLFF. The CDR3, as DNA: TGTGCCAGCAGTGTGACAGGGAATGAAAAACTGTTTTTT.

This chain links TRBV18 with TRBJ2-4; D perhaps matches TRBD2 (6 bases). From germline, CDR1 is KGHSH and CDR2 LQKENI. This CDR3 is built from 16 residues. Trimming stripped 4 bases from V and 6 bases from J, with 19 bases between. The CDR3 sequence: CASSLTLSSAGNIQYF. The CDR3 DNA follows: TGTGCCAGCTCACTCACCCTCTCTAGCGCAGGAAACATTCAGTACTTC.